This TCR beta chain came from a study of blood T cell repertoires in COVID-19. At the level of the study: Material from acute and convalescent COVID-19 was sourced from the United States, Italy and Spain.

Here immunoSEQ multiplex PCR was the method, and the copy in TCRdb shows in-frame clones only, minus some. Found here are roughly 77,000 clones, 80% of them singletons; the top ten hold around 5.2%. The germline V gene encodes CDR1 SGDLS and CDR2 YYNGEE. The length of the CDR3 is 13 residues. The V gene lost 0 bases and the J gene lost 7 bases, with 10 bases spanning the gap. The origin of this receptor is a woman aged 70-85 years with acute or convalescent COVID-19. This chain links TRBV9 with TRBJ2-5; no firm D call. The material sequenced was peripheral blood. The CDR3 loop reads CASSVGPGATQYF. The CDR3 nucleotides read TGTGCCAGCAGCGTAGGACCCGGAGCGACCCAGTACTTC.